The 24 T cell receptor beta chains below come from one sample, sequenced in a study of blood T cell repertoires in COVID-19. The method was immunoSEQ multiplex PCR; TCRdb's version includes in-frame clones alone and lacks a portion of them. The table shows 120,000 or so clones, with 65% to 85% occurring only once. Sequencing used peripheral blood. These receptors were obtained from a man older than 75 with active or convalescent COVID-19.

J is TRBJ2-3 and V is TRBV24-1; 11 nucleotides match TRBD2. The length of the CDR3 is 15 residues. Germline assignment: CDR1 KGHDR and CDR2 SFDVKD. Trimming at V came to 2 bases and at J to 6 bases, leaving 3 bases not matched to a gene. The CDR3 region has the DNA TGTGCCACCAGTGATTCGACTAGCGGGGCGGATACGCAGTATTTT. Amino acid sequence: CATSDSTSGADTQYF.

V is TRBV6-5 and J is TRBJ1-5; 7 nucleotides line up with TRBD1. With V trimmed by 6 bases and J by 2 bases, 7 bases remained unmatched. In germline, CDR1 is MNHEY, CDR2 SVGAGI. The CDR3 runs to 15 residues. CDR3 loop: CASSQQGIGNQPQHF. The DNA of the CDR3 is TGTGCCAGCAGCCAACAGGGGATCGGCAATCAGCCCCAGCATTTT.

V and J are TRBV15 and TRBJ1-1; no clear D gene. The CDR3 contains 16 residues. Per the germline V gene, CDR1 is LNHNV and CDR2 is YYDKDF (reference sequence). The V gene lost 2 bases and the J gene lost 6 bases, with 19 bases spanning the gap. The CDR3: CATSRPAFGGYSEAFF. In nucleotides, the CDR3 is TGTGCCACCAGCAGACCGGCGTTCGGCGGATATTCTGAAGCTTTCTTT. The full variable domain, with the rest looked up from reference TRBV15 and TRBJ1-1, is DAMVIQNPRYQVTQFGKPVTLSCSQTLNHNVMYWYQQKSSQAPKLLFHYYDKDFNNEADTPDNFQSRRPNTSFCFLDIRSPGLGDTAMYLCATSRPAFGGYSEAFFGQGTRLTVV.

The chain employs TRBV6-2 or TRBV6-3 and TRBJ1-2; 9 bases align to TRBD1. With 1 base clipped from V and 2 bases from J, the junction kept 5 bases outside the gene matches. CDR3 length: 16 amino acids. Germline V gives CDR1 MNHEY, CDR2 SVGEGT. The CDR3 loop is CASSYWDRVSNYGYTF. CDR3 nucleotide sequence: TGTGCCAGCAGTTACTGGGACAGGGTTTCGAACTATGGCTACACCTTC.

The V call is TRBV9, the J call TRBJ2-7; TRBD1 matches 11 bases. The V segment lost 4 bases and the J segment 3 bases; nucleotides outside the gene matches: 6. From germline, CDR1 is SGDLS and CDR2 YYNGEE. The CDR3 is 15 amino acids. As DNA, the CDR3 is TGTGCCAGCAGCTTTCGGACAGGGGGCTTCTACGAGCAGTACTTC. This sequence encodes CASSFRTGGFYEQYF.

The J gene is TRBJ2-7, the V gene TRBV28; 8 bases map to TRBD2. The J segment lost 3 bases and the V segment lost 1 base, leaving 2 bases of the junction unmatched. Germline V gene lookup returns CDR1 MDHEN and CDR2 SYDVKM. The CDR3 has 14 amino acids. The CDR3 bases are TGTGCCAGCAGTTTATCCGGGGGGGGCTACGAGCAGTACTTC. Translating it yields CASSLSGGGYEQYF.

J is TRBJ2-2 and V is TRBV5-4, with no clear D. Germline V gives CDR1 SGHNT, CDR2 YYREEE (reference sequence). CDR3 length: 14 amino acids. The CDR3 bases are TGTGCAACCGAGCTCGGGTCGAACACCGGGGAGCTGTTTTTT. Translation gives CATELGSNTGELFF.

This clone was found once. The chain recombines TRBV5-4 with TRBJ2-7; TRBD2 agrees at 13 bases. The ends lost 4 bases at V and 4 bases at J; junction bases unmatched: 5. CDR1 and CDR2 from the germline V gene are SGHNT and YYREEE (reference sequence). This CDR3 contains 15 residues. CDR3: CASSLRLAGGYEQYF. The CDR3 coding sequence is TGTGCCAGCAGCCTCCGACTAGCGGGGGGATACGAGCAGTACTTC.

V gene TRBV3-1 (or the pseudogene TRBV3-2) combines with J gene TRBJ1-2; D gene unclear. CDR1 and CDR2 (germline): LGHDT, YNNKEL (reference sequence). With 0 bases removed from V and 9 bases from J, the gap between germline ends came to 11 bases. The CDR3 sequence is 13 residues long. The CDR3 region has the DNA TGTGCCAGCAGCCAAGAAGATACAGCTAGCTACACCTTC. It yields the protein CASSQEDTASYTF.

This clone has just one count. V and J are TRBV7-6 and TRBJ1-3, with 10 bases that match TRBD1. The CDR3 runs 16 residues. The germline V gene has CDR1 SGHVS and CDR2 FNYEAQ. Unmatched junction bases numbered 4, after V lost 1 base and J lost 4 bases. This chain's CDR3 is CASSLGQGATGNTIYF. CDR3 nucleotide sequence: TGTGCCAGCAGCTTAGGACAGGGGGCGACAGGAAACACCATATATTTT. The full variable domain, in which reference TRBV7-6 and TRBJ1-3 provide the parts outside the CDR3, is GAGVSQSPRYKVTKRGQDVALRCDPISGHVSLYWYRQALGQGPEFLTYFNYEAQQDKSGLPNDRFSAERPEGSISTLTIQRTEQRDSAMYRCASSLGQGATGNTIYFGEGSWLTVV.

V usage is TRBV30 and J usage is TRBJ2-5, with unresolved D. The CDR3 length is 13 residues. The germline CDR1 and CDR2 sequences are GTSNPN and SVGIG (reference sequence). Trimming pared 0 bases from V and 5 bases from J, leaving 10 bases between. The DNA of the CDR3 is TGTGCCTGGAGTGTACTCGTCTATGAGACCCAGTACTTC. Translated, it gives CAWSVLVYETQYF.

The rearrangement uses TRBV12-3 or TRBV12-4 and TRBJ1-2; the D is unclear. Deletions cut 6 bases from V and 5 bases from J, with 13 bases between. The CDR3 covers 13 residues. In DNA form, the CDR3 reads TGTGCCAGCAGCTCCCCGCGAGCTTATGGCTACACCTTC. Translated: CASSSPRAYGYTF.

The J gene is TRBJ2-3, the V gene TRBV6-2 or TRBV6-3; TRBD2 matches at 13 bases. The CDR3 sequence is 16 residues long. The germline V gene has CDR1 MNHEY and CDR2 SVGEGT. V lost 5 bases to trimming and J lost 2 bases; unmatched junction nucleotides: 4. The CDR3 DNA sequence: TGTGCCAGCAGTCAGGGACTAGCGGGGCCCACAGATACGCAGTATTTT. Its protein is CASSQGLAGPTDTQYF.

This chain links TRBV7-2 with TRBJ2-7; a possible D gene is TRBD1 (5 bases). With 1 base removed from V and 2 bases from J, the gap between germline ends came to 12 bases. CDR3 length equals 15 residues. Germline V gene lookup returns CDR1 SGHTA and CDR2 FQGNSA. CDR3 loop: CASSLGVSGTYEQYF. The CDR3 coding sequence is TGTGCCAGCAGCTTAGGAGTGTCAGGGACCTACGAGCAGTACTTC.

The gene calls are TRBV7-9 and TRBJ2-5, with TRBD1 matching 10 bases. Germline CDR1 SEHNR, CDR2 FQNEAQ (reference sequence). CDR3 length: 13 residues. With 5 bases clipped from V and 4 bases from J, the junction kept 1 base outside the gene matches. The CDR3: CASSGQGGETQYF. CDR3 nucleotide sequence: TGTGCCAGCAGCGGACAGGGGGGAGAGACCCAGTACTTC.

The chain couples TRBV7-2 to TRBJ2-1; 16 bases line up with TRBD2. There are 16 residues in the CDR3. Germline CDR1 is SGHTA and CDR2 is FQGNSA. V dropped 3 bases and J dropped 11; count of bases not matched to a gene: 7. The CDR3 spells CASSLNPGLAGGKQFF. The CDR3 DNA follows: TGTGCCAGCAGCTTGAATCCGGGACTAGCGGGGGGGAAGCAGTTCTTC.

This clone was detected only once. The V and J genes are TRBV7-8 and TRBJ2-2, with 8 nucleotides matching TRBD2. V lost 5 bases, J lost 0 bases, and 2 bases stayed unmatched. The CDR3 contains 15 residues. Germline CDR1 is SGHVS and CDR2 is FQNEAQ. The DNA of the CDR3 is TGTGCCAGCAGCCGGGAGGGCGCGAACACCGGGGAGCTGTTTTTT. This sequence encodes CASSREGANTGELFF.

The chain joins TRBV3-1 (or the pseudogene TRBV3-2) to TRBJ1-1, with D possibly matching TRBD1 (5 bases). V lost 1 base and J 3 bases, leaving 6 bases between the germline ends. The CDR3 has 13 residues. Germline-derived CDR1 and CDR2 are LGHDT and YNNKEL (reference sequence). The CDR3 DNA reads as TGTGCCAGCAGCCAAGGGGACTACACTGAAGCTTTCTTT. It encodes CASSQGDYTEAFF.

CDR3 residues: CASSIQGFLNSPLHF. In nucleotides, the CDR3 is TGTGCCAGTAGTATACAGGGTTTTTTAAATTCACCCCTCCACTTT. The chain joins TRBV19 to TRBJ1-6, with D possibly being TRBD1 (5 bases). With 2 bases removed from V and 7 bases from J, the gap between germline ends came to 12 bases. The CDR3 covers 15 residues. Germline values: CDR1 LNHDA, CDR2 SQIVND (reference sequence). Supplemented by reference TRBV19 and TRBJ1-6, the full variable domain reads DGGITQSPKYLFRKEGQNVTLSCEQNLNHDAMYWYRQDPGQGLRLIYYSQIVNDFQKGDIAEGYSVSREKKESFPLTVTSAQKNPTAFYLCASSIQGFLNSPLHFGNGTRLTVT.

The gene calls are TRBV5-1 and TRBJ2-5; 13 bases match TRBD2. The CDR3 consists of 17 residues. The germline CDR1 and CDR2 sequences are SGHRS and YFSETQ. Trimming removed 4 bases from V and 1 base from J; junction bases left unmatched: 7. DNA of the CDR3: TGCGCCAGCAGCCTGCTGGGACTAGCGGGGAGCCAAGAGACCCAGTACTTC. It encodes CASSLLGLAGSQETQYF.

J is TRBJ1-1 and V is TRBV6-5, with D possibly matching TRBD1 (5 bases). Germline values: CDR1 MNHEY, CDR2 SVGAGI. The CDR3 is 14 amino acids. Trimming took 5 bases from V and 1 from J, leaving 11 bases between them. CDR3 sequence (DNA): TGTGCCAGCAGTACGGGACTGACGAACACTGAAGCTTTCTTT. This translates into CASSTGLTNTEAFF.

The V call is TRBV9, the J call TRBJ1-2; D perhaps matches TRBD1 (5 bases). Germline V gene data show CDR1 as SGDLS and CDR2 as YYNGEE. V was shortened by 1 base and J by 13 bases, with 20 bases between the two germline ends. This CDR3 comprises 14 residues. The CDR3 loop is CASSVWGEGYPGTF. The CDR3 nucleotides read TGTGCCAGCAGCGTATGGGGGGAGGGCTATCCCGGCACCTTC.

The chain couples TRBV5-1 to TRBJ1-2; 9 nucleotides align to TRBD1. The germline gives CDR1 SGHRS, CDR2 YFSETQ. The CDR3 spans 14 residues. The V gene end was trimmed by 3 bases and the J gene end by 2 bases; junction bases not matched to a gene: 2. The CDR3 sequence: CASSSDRGNYGYTF. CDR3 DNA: TGCGCCAGCAGCTCCGACAGGGGGAACTATGGCTACACCTTC. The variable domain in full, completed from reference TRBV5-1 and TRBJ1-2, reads KAGVTQTPRYLIKTRGQQVTLSCSPISGHRSVSWYQQTPGQGLQFLFEYFSETQRNKGNFPGRFSGRQFSNSRSEMNVSTLELGDSALYLCASSSDRGNYGYTFGSGTRLTVV.

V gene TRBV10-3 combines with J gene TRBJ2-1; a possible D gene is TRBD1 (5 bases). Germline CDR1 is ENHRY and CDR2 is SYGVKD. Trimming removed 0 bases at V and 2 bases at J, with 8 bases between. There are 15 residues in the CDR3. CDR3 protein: CAISESAGTYNEQFF. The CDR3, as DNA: TGTGCCATCAGTGAGTCGGCAGGGACCTACAATGAGCAGTTCTTC.